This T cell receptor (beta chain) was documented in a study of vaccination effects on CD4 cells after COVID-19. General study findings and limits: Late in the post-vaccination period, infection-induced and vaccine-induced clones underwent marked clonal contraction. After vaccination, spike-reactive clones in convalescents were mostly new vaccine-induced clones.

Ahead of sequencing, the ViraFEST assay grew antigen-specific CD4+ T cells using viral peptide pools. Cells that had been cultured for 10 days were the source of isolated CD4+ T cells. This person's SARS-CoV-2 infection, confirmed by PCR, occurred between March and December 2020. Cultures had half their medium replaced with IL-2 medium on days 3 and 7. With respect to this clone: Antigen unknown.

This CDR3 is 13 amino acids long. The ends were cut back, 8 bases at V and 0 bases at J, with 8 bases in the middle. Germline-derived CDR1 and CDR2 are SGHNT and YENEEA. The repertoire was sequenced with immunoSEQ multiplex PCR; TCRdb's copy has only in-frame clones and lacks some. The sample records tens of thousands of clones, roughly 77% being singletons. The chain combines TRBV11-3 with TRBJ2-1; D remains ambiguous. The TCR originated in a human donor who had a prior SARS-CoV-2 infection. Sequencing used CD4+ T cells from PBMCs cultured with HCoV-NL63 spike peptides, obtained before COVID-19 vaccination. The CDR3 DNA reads TGTGCCAGCGAGATGAGCTCCTACAATGAGCAGTTCTTC. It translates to CASEMSSYNEQFF.